The rows below give T cell receptor beta chains drawn from one sample of a study of Graves' ophthalmopathy and Graves' hyperthyroidism. TCRdb reprocessed the multiplex PCR reads with MiXCR, giving one entry per CDR3 protein. This table has 1 million to 1.3 million distinct CDR3 sequences, about 35% appearing once. Sequenced input: peripheral blood or thyroid tissue (not recorded which). The receptors derive from an adult man with Graves' hyperthyroidism. The CDR3 runs from the conserved cysteine through the conserved F or W. D genes are given only for firm matches. A row's size may be missing; if present it is once, few, many or a size class.

clone size	D gene	CDR3 length	J gene	V gene	CDR3 DNA	CDR3 protein
NA	NA	18	TRBJ1-5	TRBV7-9	TGTGCCAGCAGCTTTCGGGGGATAGGATCGGGGAGCAATCAGCCCCAGCATTTT	CASSFRGIGSGSNQPQHF
NA	NA	11	TRBJ1-2	TRBV20-1	TGCAGTGGCGGACGGGCAGTCGCTGAAGCTTTC	CSGGRAVAEAF
few	NA	15	TRBJ1-1	TRBV24-1	TGTGCCAGCAGTTTTCGTCCAGGAATGAACACTGAAGCTTTCTTT	CASSFRPGMNTEAFF
NA	NA	16	TRBJ2-7	TRBV11-2	TGTGCCAGCAGCTCGGAATGGGCTATCAGTTGGCACGAGCAGTACTTC	CASSSEWAISWHEQYF
few	NA	12	TRBJ1-2	TRBV9	TGTGCCAGCAGCGCGGGGATCCATGGCTACACCTTC	CASSAGIHGYTF
NA	TRBD1	16	TRBJ1-2	TRBV3-1	TGTGCCAGCAGCTTGGCCGGATCAGGGGGTGAGTCGGGCTACACCTTC	CASSLAGSGGESGYTF
many	NA	14	TRBJ1-6	TRBV12-3/TRBV12-4	TGTGCCAGCAGTCCAGCGGGATCTGATTCACCCCTCCACTTT	CASSPAGSDSPLHF
many	NA	15	TRBJ1-6	TRBV19	TGTGCCAGTAGTACGGGGGATCTCATCGGTTCACCCCTCCACTTT	CASSTGDLIGSPLHF
NA	NA	16	TRBJ1-5	TRBV10-1	TGCGCCAGCAGTGATCCTAAGGGCAGGGGCAATCAGCCCCAGCATTTT	CASSDPKGRGNQPQHF
once	NA	16	TRBJ1-3	TRBV4-3	TGCGCCAGCAGCCAAGCCAGCTGCATGCTTGGAAACACCATATATTTT	CASSQASCMLGNTIYF
NA	NA	14	TRBJ2-6	TRBV15	TGTGCCACCAGCAGAGGGGACAGGGCCAACGTCCTGACTTTC	CATSRGDRANVLTF
NA	NA	12	TRBJ2-7	TRBV7-6	TGTGCCAGCAGCTCCGAGAAGCACGAGCAGTACTTC	CASSSEKHEQYF
NA	TRBD2	18	TRBJ2-5	TRBV29-1	TGCAGCGTCGATCCGGGACTAGCGGGAGGCCGCCTTTGGGAGACCCAGTACTTC	CSVDPGLAGGRLWETQYF
many	NA	15	TRBJ1-5	TRBV6-5	TGTGCCAGCAGTTACTCTGGGGGGGCGGGACAGCCCCAGCATTTT	CASSYSGGAGQPQHF
many	NA	13	TRBJ2-7	TRBV29-1	TGCAGCGTTCTATCCAGGAGCTCCTACGAGCAGTACTTC	CSVLSRSSYEQYF
NA	NA	13	TRBJ2-5	TRBV9	TGTGCCAGCAGCGTAGACGGGCCAGAGACCCAGTACTTC	CASSVDGPETQYF
few	NA	14	TRBJ2-7	TRBV5-4	TGTGCCAGCAGCGGGTTTACAGGGAACGACGAGCAGTACTTC	CASSGFTGNDEQYF
NA	TRBD1	16	TRBJ2-5	TRBV10-3	TGTGCCATCAGCAGCCCGGGACAGGCGTACCAAGAGACCCAGTACTTC	CAISSPGQAYQETQYF
many	NA	13	TRBJ1-6	TRBV10-2	TGCGCCAGCAGTGAGACGGACAGAACACCCCTCCACTTT	CASSETDRTPLHF
few	NA	14	TRBJ2-7	TRBV5-8	TGTGCCAGCAGCCCGGACCCCTTTGGCTACGAGCAGTACTTC	CASSPDPFGYEQYF
NA	TRBD1	15	TRBJ2-6	TRBV15	TGTGCCACCGAGAGGGACAGGGTTGGGGCCAACGTCCTGACTTTC	CATERDRVGANVLTF
NA	TRBD1	14	TRBJ2-7	TRBV6-5	TGTGCCAGCAGTACCCGGGACAGGGGAGAAGAGCAGTACTTC	CASSTRDRGEEQYF
many	NA	13	TRBJ1-1	TRBV10-3	TGTGCCATCAGTGAGCCGGAGAACACTGAAGCTTTCTTT	CAISEPENTEAFF